These 29 T cell receptor beta chains share one sample of origin, sequenced in a study of blood T cell repertoires in COVID-19. Repertoires were generated with immunoSEQ multiplex PCR, while TCRdb's copy carries only in-frame clones and drops some. Here the sample spans about 280,000 clones, approximately 90% being singletons. Sequencing used PBMCs or T cells enriched from blood (not recorded which). The receptors originated from a woman aged 55-75 years in a cohort exposed to, infected with or recovered from COVID-19 (not recorded which).

The chain has TRBV10-2 and TRBJ2-1, with 7 bases aligning to TRBD2. The V gene's germline CDR1 is WSHSY and CDR2 SAAADI. The V segment lost 7 bases and the J segment 6 bases; nucleotides outside the gene matches: 9. There are 14 residues in the CDR3. This chain's CDR3 is CASKRGGSGNEQFF. In DNA form, the CDR3 reads TGCGCCAGCAAGAGGGGCGGGAGTGGCAATGAGCAGTTCTTC.

The rearrangement uses TRBV9 and TRBJ1-4; the D is unclear. Germline V gives CDR1 SGDLS, CDR2 YYNGEE. The length of the CDR3 is 19 residues. The germline V and J ends were trimmed by 5 bases and 0 bases, with 23 bases remaining between them. The CDR3 reads CASRPRRRDKYATNEKLFF. The CDR3 DNA sequence: TGTGCCAGCAGACCTCGCAGGCGAGACAAATATGCAACTAATGAAAAACTGTTTTTT.

This chain uses TRBV19 with TRBJ1-2; 8 bases are a match to TRBD1. The CDR3 runs 14 residues. The germline V gene has CDR1 LNHDA and CDR2 SQIVND (reference sequence). After removal of 8 bases from V and 1 base from J, the junction contained 6 bases not matched to a gene. The CDR3 here is CASRYRGVNYGYTF. The CDR3 DNA reads TGTGCCAGTCGATACAGGGGGGTTAACTATGGCTACACCTTC.

The genes are TRBV11-2 and TRBJ1-2; unclear D gene. This CDR3 is 12 amino acids long. CDR1 and CDR2 from the germline V gene are SGHAT and FQNNGV. The germline V and J ends were trimmed by 1 base and 8 bases, with 8 bases remaining between them. CDR3 bases: TGTGCCAGCAGCTTAGTTCAGTACGGCTACACCTTC. Translated: CASSLVQYGYTF.

The chain joins TRBV7-3 to TRBJ2-1; TRBD1 matches at 9 bases. Trimming took 2 bases from V and 4 from J; bases not matched to a gene: 9. The CDR3 sequence is 17 residues long. Germline loops: CDR1 SGHTA, CDR2 FQGTGA. The CDR3 sequence: CASSLESGTGMYNEQFF. CDR3 nucleotides: TGTGCCAGCAGCTTAGAGTCCGGGACAGGGATGTACAATGAGCAGTTCTTC.

This rearrangement joins TRBV19 to TRBJ1-6; 9 bases match TRBD1. The ends lost 9 bases at V and 1 base at J; junction bases unmatched: 10. There are 17 residues in the CDR3. Germline V gene data show CDR1 as LNHDA and CDR2 as SQIVND (reference sequence). DNA of the CDR3: TGTGCCAGCCGTGGGACAGGGACAAGGTCCTATAATTCACCCCTCCACTTT. Its protein product is CASRGTGTRSYNSPLHF.

The chain employs TRBV2 and TRBJ1-1, with a tentative D call TRBD1 (6 bases). Germline V gene data show CDR1 as SNHLY and CDR2 as FYNNEI. V lost 6 bases and J lost 1, with 12 bases in between. This CDR3 comprises 14 residues. DNA of the CDR3: TGTGCCAGCAGGGGGGCTTGGGGGAACACTGAAGCTTTCTTT. This codes for CASRGAWGNTEAFF.

J is TRBJ2-7 and V is TRBV6-5; the match to TRBD2 covers 7 bases. This CDR3 has 15 amino acids. The J segment lost 3 bases and the V segment lost 7 bases, leaving 12 bases of the junction unmatched. Per the germline V gene, CDR1 is MNHEY and CDR2 is SVGAGI. The CDR3 nucleotides are TGTGCCAGCAATGCTAAGACTAGCAGTGACTACGAGCAGTACTTC. It is translated as CASNAKTSSDYEQYF.

The CDR3 spells CASEQGGLSSGNTIYF. As DNA, the CDR3 is TGTGCCAGCGAACAGGGAGGGCTCAGCTCTGGAAACACCATATATTTT. The rearrangement joins TRBV5-4 to TRBJ1-3, with D maybe TRBD1 (6 bases). The CDR3 consists of 16 residues. CDR1 and CDR2 (germline): SGHNT, YYREEE (reference sequence). The V gene lost 7 bases and the J gene lost 0 bases, with 17 bases spanning the gap. The entire variable domain, with the rest obtained from reference TRBV5-4 and TRBJ1-3, is as follows: ETGVTQSPTHLIKTRGQQVTLRCSSQSGHNTVSWYQQALGQGPQFIFQYYREEENGRGNFPPRFSGLQFPNYSSELNVNALELDDSALYLCASEQGGLSSGNTIYFGEGSWLTVV.

This chain links TRBV27 with TRBJ2-7; TRBD1 is a possible D gene (5 bases). This CDR3 has 14 amino acids. The V gene's germline CDR1 is MNHEY and CDR2 SMNVEV (reference sequence). The germline V and J ends were trimmed by 5 bases and 2 bases, with 13 bases remaining between them. The CDR3 coding sequence is TGTGCCAGCAGTCCCAGGGAATCACCCTACGAGCAGTACTTC. This translates into CASSPRESPYEQYF.

This chain connects TRBV24-1 to TRBJ2-1, with D maybe TRBD2 (6 bases). Trimming cost V 4 bases and J 6 bases, with 15 bases left between them. Germline CDR1 and CDR2: KGHDR and SFDVKD. This CDR3 is built from 15 residues. CDR3 region: CATSDGKRVRNEQFF. The DNA for the CDR3 is TGTGCCACCAGTGACGGGAAGCGGGTTCGCAATGAGCAGTTCTTC.

The V call is TRBV18, the J call TRBJ1-1; 10 nucleotides agree with TRBD1. Germline V gene sequence: CDR1 KGHSH, CDR2 LQKENI. The ends lost 6 bases at V and 6 bases at J; junction bases unmatched: 4. This CDR3 is 13 amino acids long. The CDR3 nucleotides read TGTGCCAGCTCGCCCGGACAGGGGGCTGAAGCTTTCTTT. This codes for CASSPGQGAEAFF.

This chain links TRBV19 with TRBJ2-2; perhaps TRBD1 as D (6 bases). The CDR3 extends over 16 amino acids. Trimming removed 5 bases at V and 7 bases at J, with 20 bases between. Looked up from germline, CDR1 is LNHDA and CDR2 is SQIVND (reference sequence). The CDR3 DNA sequence: TGTGCCAGTAGTGATCCAGGGACAACGTTTTTCGGGGAGCTGTTTTTT. Its protein is CASSDPGTTFFGELFF.

The chain couples TRBV29-1 to TRBJ2-1; 9 bases fit TRBD2. CDR1 SQVTM and CDR2 ANQGSEA come from the germline V gene. With V trimmed by 3 bases and J by 9 bases, 6 bases remained unmatched. This CDR3 is 13 amino acids long. CDR3 coding DNA: TGCAGCGTTGAGGGGCGGGGGGGACGTGAGCAGTTCTTC. It encodes CSVEGRGGREQFF.

The gene calls are TRBV30 and TRBJ1-1; D gene ambiguous. From germline, CDR1 is GTSNPN and CDR2 SVGIG (reference sequence). The CDR3 extends over 12 amino acids. Trimming removed 2 bases from V and 5 bases from J, with 9 bases in between. The chain's CDR3 is CAWSRGRTEAFF. The DNA of the CDR3 is TGTGCCTGGAGTCGCGGGCGTACTGAAGCTTTCTTT. Variable domain in full (rest from reference TRBV30 and TRBJ1-1): SQTIHQWPATLVQPVGSPLSLECTVEGTSNPNLYWYRQAAGRGLQLLFYSVGIGQISSEVPQNLSASRPQDRQFILSSKKLLLSDSGFYLCAWSRGRTEAFFGQGTRLTVV.

The V gene is TRBV7-2, the J gene TRBJ2-1; perhaps TRBD2 as D (5 bases). The germline V and J ends were trimmed by 6 bases and 9 bases, with 18 bases remaining between them. The CDR3 contains 14 residues. CDR1 and CDR2 from the germline V gene are SGHTA and FQGNSA. The CDR3 nucleotides read TGTGCCAGCAGTACTCGGGGAGCGCCGGGTGAGCAGTTCTTC. Its protein product is CASSTRGAPGEQFF.

CDR3 in DNA: TGCGCCAGCAGCCCCCGACTAGCGGGCGACGAGCAGTACTTC. It encodes CASSPRLAGDEQYF. V is TRBV4-1 and J is TRBJ2-7; 10 bases map to TRBD2. The V and J ends lost 4 bases and 5 bases, in that order; junction bases with no gene match: 5. Germline CDR1 is MGHRA and CDR2 is YSYEKL. There are 14 residues in the CDR3.

The chain combines TRBV30 with TRBJ2-5; no reliable D call. Trimming left V 0 bases short and J 4 bases short, with 9 bases between. Germline V CDR1 and CDR2: GTSNPN, SVGIG (reference sequence). CDR3 size: 13 residues. The CDR3 sequence: CAWSVPPGETQYF. The CDR3, as DNA: TGTGCCTGGAGTGTACCCCCGGGAGAGACCCAGTACTTC.

This clone was seen a single time. CDR3 sequence reads: CASSLDSYNEQFF. The DNA for the CDR3 is TGTGCCAGCAGTCTCGACAGTTACAATGAGCAGTTCTTC. The chain joins TRBV28 to TRBJ2-1, with D maybe TRBD1 (5 bases). V was clipped by 5 bases and J by 4 bases, with 9 bases between them. Germline V lookup: CDR1 MDHEN, CDR2 SYDVKM. The CDR3 extends over 13 amino acids.

V gene TRBV5-6 combines with J gene TRBJ2-1, with TRBD2 identical over 10 bases. Per germline, CDR1 SGHDT and CDR2 YYEEEE. With V trimmed by 1 base and J by 4 bases, 8 bases remained unmatched. The length of the CDR3 is 17 residues. CDR3 nucleotide sequence: TGTGCCAGCAGCTTGCTAGAATTAGCGGGGGGATACAATGAGCAGTTCTTC. This sequence encodes CASSLLELAGGYNEQFF. The full variable domain, rest sourced from reference TRBV5-6 and TRBJ2-1, is DAGVTQSPTHLIKTRGQQVTLRCSPKSGHDTVSWYQQALGQGPQFIFQYYEEEERQRGNFPDRFSGHQFPNYSSELNVNALLLGDSALYLCASSLLELAGGYNEQFFGPGTRLTVL.

The chain links TRBV7-2 to TRBJ2-5; D possibly corresponds to TRBD2 (5 bases). This CDR3 is built from 16 residues. The germline V and J ends were trimmed by 1 base and 7 bases, with 19 bases remaining between them. Germline lookup yields CDR1 SGHTA and CDR2 FQGNSA. CDR3 DNA sequence: TGTGCCAGCAGCTTAGTGCTGACTGTCGCCGAGGGGACCCAGTACTTC. Protein: CASSLVLTVAEGTQYF.

The gene calls are TRBV21-1 and TRBJ2-7; the D call of TRBD1 is as the table states it, not checked on the DNA. TRBV21-1 constitutes a pseudogene. The CDR3 contains 16 residues. The CDR3 is CASSKTPGESSYEQYF. CDR3 nucleotides: TGTGCCAGCAGCAAAACCCCAGGTGAGAGCTCCTACGAGCAGTACTTC.

This clone has only one observation. J is TRBJ1-1 and V is TRBV3-1 (or the pseudogene TRBV3-2); D may be TRBD1 (5 bases). Germline loops: CDR1 LGHDT, CDR2 YNNKEL (reference sequence). The CDR3 sequence is 13 residues long. V lost 5 bases to trimming and J lost 5 bases, with 12 bases between them. The CDR3 nucleotides are TGTGCCAGCAGCTCACTCCAGGGTACTGAAGCTTTCTTT. Residues: CASSSLQGTEAFF.

The chain links TRBV19 to TRBJ2-7; TRBD1 matches at 8 bases. This CDR3 contains 15 residues. Trimming took 5 bases from V and 2 from J; bases not matched to a gene: 8. Germline V gives CDR1 LNHDA, CDR2 SQIVND (reference sequence). This CDR3 reads CASSSRGRLTYEQYF. The CDR3 DNA reads TGTGCCAGTAGTTCCAGGGGGCGGCTGACCTACGAGCAGTACTTC.

The rearrangement uses TRBV6-5 and TRBJ1-1; 9 bases line up with TRBD1. CDR1 MNHEY and CDR2 SVGAGI come from the germline V gene. Trimming at V came to 6 bases and at J to 3 bases, leaving 5 bases not matched to a gene. This CDR3 is 14 amino acids long. CDR3 DNA: TGTGCCAGCAGCGGTGGGACAGGGCACACTGAAGCTTTCTTT. This translates into CASSGGTGHTEAFF.

The J gene is TRBJ2-1, the V gene TRBV5-8; 10 bases agree with TRBD1. V lost 5 bases to trimming and J lost 6 bases; unmatched junction nucleotides: 8. Germline CDR1 SGHTS, CDR2 YDEGEE. This CDR3 is 15 amino acids long. Here the CDR3 DNA reads TGTGCCAGCAGTTCCGGGACAGGGGTCCGCAATGAGCAGTTCTTC. Its protein product is CASSSGTGVRNEQFF.

The V and J genes are TRBV19 and TRBJ1-1; D ambiguous. Trimming pared 10 bases from V and 4 bases from J, leaving 10 bases between. Germline V gene sequence: CDR1 LNHDA, CDR2 SQIVND (reference sequence). The CDR3 loop spans 11 amino acids. The CDR3: CATRSGTEAFF. DNA of the CDR3: TGTGCCACCCGGTCGGGCACTGAAGCTTTCTTT. The full variable domain, completed using reference TRBV19 and TRBJ1-1, is DGGITQSPKYLFRKEGQNVTLSCEQNLNHDAMYWYRQDPGQGLRLIYYSQIVNDFQKGDIAEGYSVSREKKESFPLTVTSAQKNPTAFYLCATRSGTEAFFGQGTRLTVV.

The chain joins TRBV3-1 (or the pseudogene TRBV3-2) to TRBJ2-2, with TRBD1 as a possible D gene (5 bases). V was trimmed by 2 bases and J by 6 bases, leaving 13 bases between them. The V gene's germline CDR1 is LGHDT and CDR2 YNNKEL (reference sequence). This CDR3 contains 15 residues. The CDR3 DNA sequence: TGTGCCAGCAGCCAATTTGGGTGGGGCGCCGGGGAGCTGTTTTTT. Its protein product is CASSQFGWGAGELFF.

The rearrangement links TRBV5-4 to TRBJ2-2; TRBD2 agrees at 13 bases. The CDR3 consists of 18 residues. Germline CDR1 reads SGHNT; CDR2 reads YYREEE (reference sequence). Trimming took 4 bases from V and 3 from J; bases not matched to a gene: 9. The CDR3: CASSPGLAGRVDTGELFF. The CDR3 coding sequence is TGTGCCAGCAGCCCGGGACTAGCGGGACGCGTTGACACCGGGGAGCTGTTTTTT.